A selection of T cell receptor beta chains follows, all from one sample in a study of shared clonotypes between healthy human individuals. The table came from immunoSEQ multiplex PCR; TCRdb's copy has only in-frame clones and leaves some out. The sample has about half a million clones, 78% seen once. The sequencing sample was made of PBMCs. These receptors were taken from a woman between 40 and 50 years old in good health. Some clones in this sample may be carry-over from other donors' samples. The CDR3 runs from the conserved cysteine through the conserved F or W. A D gene is named only where the DNA matches it firmly. Some rows mark clone size as missing; the rest say once, few, many or name a class of expanded clone.

d_call,v_call,clone_size,j_call,cdr3_nt,cdr3_aa
-,TRBV6-1,few,TRBJ1-5,TGTGCCAGCAGTGACCCCCCGGACAGCCAGCCCCAGCATTTT,CASSDPPDSQPQHF
TRBD2,TRBV4-2,-,TRBJ2-7,TGTGCCAGCAGCTCCGGGACTAGGGCCTACGAGCAGTACTTC,CASSSGTRAYEQYF
-,TRBV19,-,TRBJ1-4,TGTGCCAGTACTCCCCCTGGGGGGGCAATAGGGGAAAAACTGTTTTTT,CASTPPGGAIGEKLFF
TRBD1,TRBV7-9,once,TRBJ2-7,TGTGCCAGCAGCCCGCGGACAGGGGCATACGAGCAGTACTTC,CASSPRTGAYEQYF
TRBD1,TRBV5-1,-,TRBJ2-5,TGCGCCAGCAGCTTGTACGCCGGGACAGCACAAGAGACCCAGTACTTC,CASSLYAGTAQETQYF
-,TRBV10-3,many,TRBJ1-4,TGTGCCATCAGGGACCCTTACAATGAAAAACTGTTTTTT,CAIRDPYNEKLFF
-,TRBV9,few,TRBJ1-1,TGTGCCAGCAGCGTAGGTAGCAGATTGAACACTGAAGCTTTCTTT,CASSVGSRLNTEAFF
TRBD2,TRBV7-3,-,TRBJ2-1,TGTGCCAGCAGCTCGGGACTAGCGGGAGGAACCTACAATGAGCAGTTCTTC,CASSSGLAGGTYNEQFF
-,TRBV9,-,TRBJ2-2,TGTGCCAGCAGCGTACAAGCAGGGGCCGGGGAGCTGTTTTTT,CASSVQAGAGELFF
TRBD2,TRBV7-2,-,TRBJ2-3,TGTGCCAGCAGCTTAGTTAGACTAGCGATTAGCACAGATACGCAGTATTTT,CASSLVRLAISTDTQYF
TRBD1,TRBV6-6,-,TRBJ1-5,TGTGCCAGCAGTTCCGGACAGGGCCTGGGCAATCAGCCCCAGCATTTT,CASSSGQGLGNQPQHF
-,TRBV6-1,few,TRBJ1-3,TGTGCCAGCAGTGAAGGTCGGGTCTTAGCCGGAAACACCATATATTTT,CASSEGRVLAGNTIYF
-,TRBV7-2,once,TRBJ1-1,TGTGCCAGCTCCGGGATGGGGGGCACTGAAGCTTTCTTT,CASSGMGGTEAFF
-,TRBV27,-,TRBJ2-1,TGTGCCAGCAGTCTGTCTAGGGCCGTCTACAATGAGCAGTTCTTC,CASSLSRAVYNEQFF
TRBD1,TRBV29-1,-,TRBJ1-1,TGCAGCGTTGTTACAGGGGCGCCCACTGAAGCTTTCTTT,CSVVTGAPTEAFF
TRBD2,TRBV6-1,-,TRBJ2-1,TGTGCCAGCAGTGAAATTGCTAGCGGGAGCTCCTACAATGAGCAGTTCTTC,CASSEIASGSSYNEQFF
-,TRBV29-1,-,TRBJ2-5,TGCAGCGTTTTAAAGGGGACCCAAGAGACCCAGTACTTC,CSVLKGTQETQYF
TRBD1,TRBV28,-,TRBJ1-2,TGTGCCAGCGTGAGGGACAGGAGTAACTATGGCTACACCTTC,CASVRDRSNYGYTF
TRBD1,TRBV6-6,-,TRBJ2-7,TGTGCCAGCAGTTACCCGGGACAGGTGAACGAGCAGTACTTC,CASSYPGQVNEQYF
TRBD1,TRBV7-3,once,TRBJ1-4,TGTGCCAGCAGCCAACATTCCAACAGGGGGCGATACATTGCAACTAATGAAAAACTGTTTTTT,CASSQHSNRGRYIATNEKLFF
TRBD2,TRBV15,-,TRBJ2-7,TGTGCCACCAGCAGCCCGGGACTAGCGGACTACGAGCAGTACTTC,CATSSPGLADYEQYF
-,TRBV4-3,-,TRBJ2-7,TGCGCCAGCAGCCAAGAAGGCGGTTCCTACGAGCAGTACTTC,CASSQEGGSYEQYF
TRBD2,TRBV7-3,-,TRBJ2-1,TGTGCCAGCAGCGCCACTAGCGGGACAAGCTCCTACAATGAGCAGTTCTTC,CASSATSGTSSYNEQFF
-,TRBV29-1,many,TRBJ2-1,TGCAGCGCAACAGGTTACAATGAGCAGTTCTTC,CSATGYNEQFF
-,TRBV11-2,-,TRBJ2-7,TGTGCCAGCGCATCACCAGCGGGTTTTTACGAGCAGTACTTC,CASASPAGFYEQYF
-,TRBV7-2,-,TRBJ2-3,TGTGCCAGCAGCTTAAGTAGGAGCACAGATACGCAGTATTTT,CASSLSRSTDTQYF
TRBD2,TRBV7-9,-,TRBJ2-1,TGTGCCAGCAGCTTAGCCCAAGCGGGGCACAATGAGCAGTTCTTC,CASSLAQAGHNEQFF
TRBD2,TRBV19,-,TRBJ2-1,TGTGCCAGTAGGAGGAAAGCGGGAGGGCAATACAATGAGCAGTTCTTC,CASRRKAGGQYNEQFF
TRBD2,TRBV29-1,-,TRBJ2-7,TGCAGCGTTGAAAAGTCTTCTAGCGGGAGGGCCAACGAGCAGTACTTC,CSVEKSSSGRANEQYF
-,TRBV29-1,few,TRBJ2-1,TGCAGCGTTCTGTTGGGGCGCAAGTACAATGAGCAGTTCTTC,CSVLLGRKYNEQFF
-,TRBV27,-,TRBJ2-1,TGTGCCAGCACCACGAAGGGCCGCTCCTACAATGAGCAGTTCTTC,CASTTKGRSYNEQFF
-,TRBV29-1,-,TRBJ2-7,TGCAGCGCCGAGGGCAGGGAAATTAGCGAGCAGTACTTC,CSAEGREISEQYF
-,TRBV5-1,-,TRBJ2-2,TGCGCCAGCAGCTTGACCCCCCAGGTCTTCGGGGAGCTGTTTTTT,CASSLTPQVFGELFF
TRBD2,TRBV4-1,-,TRBJ2-1,TGCGCCAGCAGCCAACTAGCGGGAGTCTACAATGAGCAGTTCTTC,CASSQLAGVYNEQFF
TRBD1,TRBV29-1,-,TRBJ2-7,TGCAGCGTTGTCGGACAGGGGTCCTCCTACGAGCAGTACTTC,CSVVGQGSSYEQYF
TRBD1,TRBV28,-,TRBJ2-4,TGTGCCAGCAGTATGAGACAGGGGCCCCACATTCAGTACTTC,CASSMRQGPHIQYF
-,TRBV19,-,TRBJ2-1,TGTGCCAGTACGGCGGGCTTACGGGGCAATGAGCAGTTCTTC,CASTAGLRGNEQFF
-,TRBV5-5,-,TRBJ1-2,TGTGCCAGCAGCTTGGTCGGGAATGGCTACACCTTC,CASSLVGNGYTF
TRBD2,TRBV4-2,-,TRBJ2-7,TGTGCCAGCAGCCAAGATGGGTGGGGACTAGCGGACTCCTACGAGCAGTACTTC,CASSQDGWGLADSYEQYF
-,TRBV5-5,once,TRBJ2-1,TGTGCCAGCAGCTTGGACCCTAGGGGGTTCAATGAGCAGTTCTTC,CASSLDPRGFNEQFF
TRBD2,TRBV28,-,TRBJ2-7,TGTGCCAGCAGTTTAGTTCCTCTTAGCGGGGCCTACGAGCAGTACTTC,CASSLVPLSGAYEQYF
-,TRBV5-1,-,TRBJ2-3,TGCGCCAGCAGCACCGGAAGCACAGATACGCAGTATTTT,CASSTGSTDTQYF
TRBD2,TRBV10-3,-,TRBJ2-1,TGTGCCGCGGCGGGGCTAGCGGGAGAAGGTAATGAGCAGTTCTTC,CAAAGLAGEGNEQFF
-,TRBV6-6,-,TRBJ2-2,TGTGCCAGCAAGTCGGGGACGGACACCGGGGAGCTGTTTTTT,CASKSGTDTGELFF
-,TRBV2,-,TRBJ2-3,TGTGCCAGCAGTGAAAGCAGGGTCCAAGTTACGCAGTATTTT,CASSESRVQVTQYF
-,TRBV11-2,-,TRBJ1-3,TGTGCCAGCAGCTCAAGGACACCTTCTGGAAACACCATATATTTT,CASSSRTPSGNTIYF
TRBD1,TRBV6-1,-,TRBJ1-2,TGTGCCAGCAGTGACTCCTGGGACAGCTATGGCTACACCTTC,CASSDSWDSYGYTF
-,TRBV5-6,once,TRBJ1-2,TGTGCCAGCAGCTTGGAAGGGGGTGGGTATGGCTACACCTTC,CASSLEGGGYGYTF
-,TRBV7-2,-,TRBJ1-1,TGTGCCAGCAGCTTAGATGGAGGGGGTACTGAAGCTTTCTTT,CASSLDGGGTEAFF
TRBD2,TRBV13,-,TRBJ2-7,TGTGCCAGCAGCTGGGGCGGGAGGAGCTCCTACGAGCAGTACTTC,CASSWGGRSSYEQYF
TRBD1,TRBV27,-,TRBJ2-7,TGTGCCAGCAGTTTTTCAGGGGGCATTGGCTACGAGCAGTACTTC,CASSFSGGIGYEQYF
TRBD1,TRBV5-8,-,TRBJ1-2,TGTGCCAGCAGCCCCGGGACAGCGACTAACTATGGCTACACCTTC,CASSPGTATNYGYTF
-,TRBV14,few,TRBJ2-5,TGTGCCAGCAGCTCCGGGACTGATCGGGCCCAGTACTTC,CASSSGTDRAQYF
-,TRBV13,-,TRBJ1-1,TGTGCCAGCAGCTTCTTCCCGCCGGAGGGAAGGAGGAATGAAGCTTTCTTT,CASSFFPPEGRRNEAFF
-,TRBV4-3,-,TRBJ2-7,TGCGCCAGCCGCCCCCTGCCGGGGGTCTACGAGCAGTACTTC,CASRPLPGVYEQYF